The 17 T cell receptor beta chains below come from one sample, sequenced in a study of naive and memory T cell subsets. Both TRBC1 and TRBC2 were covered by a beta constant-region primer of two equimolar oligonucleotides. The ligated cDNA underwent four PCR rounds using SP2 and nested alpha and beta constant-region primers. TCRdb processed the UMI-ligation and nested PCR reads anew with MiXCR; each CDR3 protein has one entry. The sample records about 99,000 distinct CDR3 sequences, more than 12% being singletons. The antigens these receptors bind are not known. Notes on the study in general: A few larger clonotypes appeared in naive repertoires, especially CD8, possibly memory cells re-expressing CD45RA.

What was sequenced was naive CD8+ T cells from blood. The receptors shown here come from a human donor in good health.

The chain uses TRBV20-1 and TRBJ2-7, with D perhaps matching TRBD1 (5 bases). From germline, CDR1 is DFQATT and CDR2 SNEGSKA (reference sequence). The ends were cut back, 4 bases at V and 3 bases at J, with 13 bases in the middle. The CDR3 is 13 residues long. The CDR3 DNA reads TGCAGTGCTATAGCAGGGCCAAGCTACGAGCAGTACTTC. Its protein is CSAIAGPSYEQYF.

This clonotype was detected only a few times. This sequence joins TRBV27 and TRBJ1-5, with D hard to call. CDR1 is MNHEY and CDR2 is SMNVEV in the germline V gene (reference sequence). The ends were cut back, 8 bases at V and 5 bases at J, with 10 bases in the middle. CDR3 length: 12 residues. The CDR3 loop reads CASGRLDQPQHF. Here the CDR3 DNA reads TGTGCCAGCGGACGGTTGGATCAGCCCCAGCATTTT.

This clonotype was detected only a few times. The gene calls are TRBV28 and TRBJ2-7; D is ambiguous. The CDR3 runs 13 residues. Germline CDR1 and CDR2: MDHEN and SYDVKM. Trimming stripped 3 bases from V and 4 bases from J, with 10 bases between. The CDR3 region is CASSFGQEYEQYF. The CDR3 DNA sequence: TGTGCCAGCAGTTTCGGCCAGGAGTACGAGCAGTACTTC.

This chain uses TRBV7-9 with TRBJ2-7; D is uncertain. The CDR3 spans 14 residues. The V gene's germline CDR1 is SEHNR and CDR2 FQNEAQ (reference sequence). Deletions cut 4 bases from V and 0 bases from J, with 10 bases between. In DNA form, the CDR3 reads TGTGCCAGCAGCTGGGGTAAGGCCTCCTACGAGCAGTACTTC. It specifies CASSWGKASYEQYF. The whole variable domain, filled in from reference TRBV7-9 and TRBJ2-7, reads DTGVSQNPRHKITKRGQNVTFRCDPISEHNRLYWYRQTLGQGPEFLTYFQNEAQLEKSRLLSDRFSAERPKGSFSTLEIQRTEQGDSAMYLCASSWGKASYEQYFGPGTRLTVT.

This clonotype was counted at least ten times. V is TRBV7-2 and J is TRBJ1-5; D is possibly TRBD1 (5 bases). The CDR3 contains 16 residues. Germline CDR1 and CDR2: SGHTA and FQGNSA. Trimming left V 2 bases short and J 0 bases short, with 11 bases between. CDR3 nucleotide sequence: TGTGCCAGCAGCTTATGGGACTCTCTTAGCAATCAGCCCCAGCATTTT. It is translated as CASSLWDSLSNQPQHF. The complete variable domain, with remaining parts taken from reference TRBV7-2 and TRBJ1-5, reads GAGVSQSPSNKVTEKGKDVELRCDPISGHTALYWYRQSLGQGLEFLIYFQGNSAPDKSGLPSDRFSAERTGGSVSTLTIQRTQQEDSAVYLCASSLWDSLSNQPQHFGDGTRLSIL.

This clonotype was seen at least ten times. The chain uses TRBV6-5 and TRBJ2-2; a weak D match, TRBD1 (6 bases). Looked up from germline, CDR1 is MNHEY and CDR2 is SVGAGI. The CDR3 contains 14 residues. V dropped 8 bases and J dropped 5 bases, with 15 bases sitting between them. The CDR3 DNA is TGTGCCAGCCAGAGGGGCCAGGGGACCGGGGAGCTGTTTTTT. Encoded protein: CASQRGQGTGELFF.

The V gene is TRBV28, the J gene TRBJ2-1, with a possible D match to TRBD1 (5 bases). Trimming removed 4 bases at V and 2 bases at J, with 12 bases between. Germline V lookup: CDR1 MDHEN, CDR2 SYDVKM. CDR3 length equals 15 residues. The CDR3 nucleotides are TGTGCCAGCAGTTGGGTACAGGAAGCCTACAATGAGCAGTTCTTC. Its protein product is CASSWVQEAYNEQFF. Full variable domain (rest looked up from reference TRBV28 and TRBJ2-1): DVKVTQSSRYLVKRTGEKVFLECVQDMDHENMFWYRQDPGLGLRLIYFSYDVKMKEKGDIPEGYSVSREKKERFSLILESASTNQTSMYLCASSWVQEAYNEQFFGPGTRLTVL.

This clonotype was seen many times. The CDR3: CASSGGGRLYEQYF. CDR3 nucleotides: TGTGCCAGCAGTGGCGGCGGCAGGCTCTACGAGCAGTACTTC. The rearrangement joins TRBV27 to TRBJ2-7; D call uncertain. Trimming removed 5 bases at V and 3 bases at J, with 14 bases between. The CDR3 contains 14 residues. Germline V gives CDR1 MNHEY, CDR2 SMNVEV (reference sequence).

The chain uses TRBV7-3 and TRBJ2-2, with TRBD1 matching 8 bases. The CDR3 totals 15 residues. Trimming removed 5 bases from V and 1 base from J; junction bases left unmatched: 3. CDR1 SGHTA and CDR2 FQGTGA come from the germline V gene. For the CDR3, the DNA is TGTGCCAGCAGCGAAACAGGGGGGAACACCGGGGAGCTGTTTTTT. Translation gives CASSETGGNTGELFF.

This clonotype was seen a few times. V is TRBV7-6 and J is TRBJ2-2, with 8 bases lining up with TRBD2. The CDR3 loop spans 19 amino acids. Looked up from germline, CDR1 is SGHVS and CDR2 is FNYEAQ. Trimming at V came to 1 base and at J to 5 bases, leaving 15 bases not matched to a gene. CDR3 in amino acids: CASSLVGPTSAVWTGELFF. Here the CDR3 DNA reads TGTGCCAGCAGCTTAGTAGGGCCGACTAGCGCGGTTTGGACCGGGGAGCTGTTTTTT.

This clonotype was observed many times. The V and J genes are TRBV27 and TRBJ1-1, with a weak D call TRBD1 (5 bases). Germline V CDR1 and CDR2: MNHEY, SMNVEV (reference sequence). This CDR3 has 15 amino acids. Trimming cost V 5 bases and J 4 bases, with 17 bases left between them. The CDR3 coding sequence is TGTGCCAGCAGTCCCGCCCCCGGGGCAGGCACTGAAGCTTTCTTT. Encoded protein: CASSPAPGAGTEAFF.

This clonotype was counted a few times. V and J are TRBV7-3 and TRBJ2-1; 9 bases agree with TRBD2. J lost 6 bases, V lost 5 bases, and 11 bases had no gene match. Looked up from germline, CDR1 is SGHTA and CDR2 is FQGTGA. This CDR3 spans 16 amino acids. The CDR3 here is CASSVDSGSDFNEQFF. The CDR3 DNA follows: TGTGCCAGCAGCGTGGATAGCGGGAGTGATTTCAATGAGCAGTTCTTC.

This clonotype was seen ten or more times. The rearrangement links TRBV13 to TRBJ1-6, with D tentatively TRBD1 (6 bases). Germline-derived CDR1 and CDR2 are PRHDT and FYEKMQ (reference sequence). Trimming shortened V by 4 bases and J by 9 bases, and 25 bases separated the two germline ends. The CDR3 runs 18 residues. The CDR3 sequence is CASSSGGIAGDLTSPLHF. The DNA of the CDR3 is TGTGCCAGCAGCTCCGGGGGGATTGCAGGGGACCTTACTTCACCCCTCCACTTT.

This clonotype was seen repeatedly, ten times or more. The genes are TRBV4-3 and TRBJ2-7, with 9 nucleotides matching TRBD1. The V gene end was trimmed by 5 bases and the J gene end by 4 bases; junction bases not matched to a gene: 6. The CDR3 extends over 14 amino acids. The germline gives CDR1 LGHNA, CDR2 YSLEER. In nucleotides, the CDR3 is TGCGCCAGCAGCACTGGGACAGGGTTATACGAGCAGTACTTC. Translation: CASSTGTGLYEQYF.

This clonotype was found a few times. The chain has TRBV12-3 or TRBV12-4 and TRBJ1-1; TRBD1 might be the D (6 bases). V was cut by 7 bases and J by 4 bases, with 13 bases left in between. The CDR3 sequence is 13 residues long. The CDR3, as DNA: TGTGCCAGCACCGGGACATCTCGCACTGAAGCTTTCTTT. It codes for CASTGTSRTEAFF.

The CDR3 nucleotides read TGTGCCAGCAGCTTGGGGCTAGCGGGAGTAACCGGGGAGCTGTTTTTT. Amino acid sequence: CASSLGLAGVTGELFF. The rearrangement links TRBV5-8 to TRBJ2-2, with 10 bases aligning to TRBD2. The CDR3 totals 16 residues. Germline V gene lookup returns CDR1 SGHTS and CDR2 YDEGEE. With V trimmed by 0 bases and J by 5 bases, 4 bases remained unmatched.

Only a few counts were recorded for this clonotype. For the CDR3, the DNA is TGCGCCAGCAGCCAAACAGGGGTGGGAGGCTCTGAAGCTTTCTTT. Its translation: CASSQTGVGGSEAFF. V and J are TRBV4-3 and TRBJ1-1, with 7 bases matching TRBD1. Germline V gene lookup returns CDR1 LGHNA and CDR2 YSLEER. CDR3 length: 15 amino acids. V gave up 2 bases and J gave up 6 bases; unmatched junction bases: 9.